The clone carrying this TCR beta chain was seen only a few times. No antigen is known for it. With 60 Vbeta and 13 Jbeta primers, the PCR was carried out. Source study methods: Later analysis identified roughly 82 million unique TCR beta chains, 8.5 million to 13 million shared. The protocol was immunoSEQ multiplex PCR, while the TCRdb copy is restricted to in-frame clones and leaves out a portion. V, J and clone size are taken as reported in that table, and D and trimming were inferred from the DNA itself. This table has under 250,000 clones, around 82% appearing once. Germline CDR1 and CDR2: MNHEY and SMNVEV (reference sequence). The length of the CDR3 is 15 residues. The V and J ends lost 6 bases and 0 bases respectively, with 15 bases between them. The source of the sample is a study of cytomegalovirus exposure and HLA in healthy donors. The overall study: Early released data comprised around 80 million unique TCRs from HLA-typed donors.

The study, taken as a whole, reports: For most TCR beta V segments, an earlier analysis put the productive rate at about 90% or about 30% of the time.

The chain uses TRBV27 and TRBJ2-7; no firm D call. Source material: PBMCs. This clonotype originated in a woman aged 25 to 45 in good health and CMV-seronegative. The CDR3 region is CASSPYPQSSYEQYF. The CDR3 bases are TGTGCCAGCAGCCCCTATCCACAGAGCTCCTACGAGCAGTACTTC.